Sequencing of this T cell receptor beta chain was carried out in a study of T cells expressing NK-cell markers. Study summary: According to the study, TCR beta repertoires originated from sorted CD3+CD56+NKG2C+, CD3+CD56+NKG2C- and CD3+CD56-NKG2C+ T cells.

Findings and limits, study-wide: There were four donors in whom these clonotypes also led the CD3+CD56-NKG2C+ fraction. In more than 5 donors, dominant CD3+CD56+NKG2C+ clones formed about 1.0-7.5% of CD8+ cells.

Points on this clonotype: Antigen unknown.

One entry per CDR3 protein, without DNA, is what TCRdb gives after re-calling the 5' RACE reads. The sample totals hundreds of thousands of distinct CDR3 sequences. This CDR3 contains 14 residues. The rearrangement links TRBV12-3 or TRBV12-4 to TRBJ1-1; TCRdb's D call of TRBD1 is untestable without DNA. The sample consisted of blood T cells: a sorted CD56 or NKG2C T cell subset, CD4+ or CD8+ T cells, or bulk PBMC T cells (not recorded which). The receptor's source is a man aged 18-70 years in good health. This CDR3 is CATVTRWGGTEAFF.